The rows below give T cell receptor beta chains drawn from one sample of a study of T-cell reconstitution after alpha-beta-depleted transplantation in children. MiXCR, applied by TCRdb to the PCR reads, yields one record per CDR3 protein. This sample yields over 100,000 distinct CDR3 sequences, of which around 6% are seen a single time; 6.1% belongs to the top ten. Sequencing was performed on PBMCs, mostly from graft donor cells, taken 60 days after TCRalphabeta/CD19-depleted stem cell transplant. The origin of the receptors is a female patient aged 2-15 years who had a stem cell transplant for Fanconi anemia, so the T cells may come from the graft donor. CDR3s include the opening cysteine and the closing phenylalanine or tryptophan. Each record gives: CDR3 protein, CDR3 DNA, clone size, D gene, J gene, V gene. The D gene is left open where the match is weak. Clone size is not always given. Where it is, it says once, few, many or a class for expanded clones.

CASSAGQDLTDTQYF	TGTGCCAGCAGCGCCGGACAGGACCTCACAGATACGCAGTATTTT	many	TRBD1	TRBJ2-3	TRBV28
CASSQGWTGGRTYEQYF	TGTGCCAGCAGCCAGGGCTGGACAGGGGGCAGAACTTACGAGCAGTACTTC	many	TRBD1	TRBJ2-7	TRBV14
CSAPTGWVPDTQYF	TGCAGTGCTCCGACAGGGTGGGTCCCAGATACGCAGTATTTT	few	TRBD1	TRBJ2-3	TRBV20-1
CASSFQGIQETQYF	TGCGCCAGCAGCTTCCAGGGGATCCAAGAGACCCAGTACTTC	many	-	TRBJ2-5	TRBV5-1
CASSPLIGLAGDEQYF	TGTGCCAGCAGCCCCTTGATAGGACTAGCGGGAGACGAGCAGTACTTC	many	TRBD2	TRBJ2-7	TRBV9
CASSSTRRATNEKLFF	TGTGCCAGCAGTTCCACCCGGCGGGCGACTAATGAAAAACTGTTTTTT	many	-	TRBJ1-4	TRBV28
CASSQENRGGADTQYF	TGCGCCAGCAGCCAAGAAAATCGAGGTGGGGCAGATACGCAGTATTTT	many	-	TRBJ2-3	TRBV4-3
CSASPLAGGRKGQETQYF	TGCAGTGCTAGCCCACTAGCGGGGGGAAGGAAGGGCCAAGAGACCCAGTACTTC	many	TRBD2	TRBJ2-5	TRBV20-1
CASGDRDLQYF	TGTGCCAGCGGAGACCGGGACTTACAGTACTTC	many	-	TRBJ2-4	TRBV28
CASSKTMGVQLGNEQFF	TGTGCCAGCAGCAAAACCATGGGAGTTCAACTCGGCAATGAGCAGTTCTTC	many	-	TRBJ2-1	TRBV7-8
CASRRQGALTGELFF	TGTGCCAGCCGACGACAGGGGGCTCTCACCGGGGAGCTGTTTTTT	many	TRBD1	TRBJ2-2	TRBV2
CSARTLAGRYEQYF	TGCAGTGCTAGAACACTAGCGGGTAGATACGAGCAGTACTTC	once	TRBD2	TRBJ2-7	TRBV20-1
CASSLNAGAQGETQYF	TGCGCCAGCAGCCTCAACGCCGGGGCCCAGGGGGAGACCCAGTACTTC	-	-	TRBJ2-5	TRBV5-1
CASNGGAPDTQYF	TGTGCCAGCAACGGGGGGGCCCCAGATACGCAGTATTTT	many	TRBD2	TRBJ2-3	TRBV2
CSVDRGNTEAFF	TGCAGCGTTGACAGGGGAAACACTGAAGCTTTCTTT	many	-	TRBJ1-1	TRBV29-1
CATSRGGLSSYNEQFF	TGTGCCACCAGCAGAGGGGGACTTAGCTCCTACAATGAGCAGTTCTTC	many	-	TRBJ2-1	TRBV15
CASSLVEGSEAFF	TGTGCCAGCAGCTTGGTAGAGGGGTCTGAAGCTTTCTTT	few	-	TRBJ1-1	TRBV5-5
CASSSTYYEQYF	TGCGCCAGCAGCTCGACCTACTACGAGCAGTACTTC	few	-	TRBJ2-7	TRBV5-1
CSVAGGPQETQYF	TGCAGCGTTGCGGGAGGGCCCCAAGAGACCCAGTACTTC	-	TRBD2	TRBJ2-5	TRBV29-1
CASRRQGLSTDTQYF	TGTGCCAGCAGGAGGCAGGGGCTAAGCACAGATACGCAGTATTTT	-	-	TRBJ2-3	TRBV2
CASSLFGSWEQFF	TGTGCCAGCAGCTTATTCGGGAGTTGGGAGCAGTTCTTC	-	-	TRBJ2-1	TRBV7-9
CASSPTRLAGGTDTQYF	TGTGCCAGCAGCCCGACGCGACTAGCGGGAGGGACTGATACGCAGTATTTT	many	TRBD2	TRBJ2-3	TRBV7-3
CASSFLVRAGGLGEQFF	TGTGCCAGCAGTTTCTTGGTACGAGCGGGAGGGTTGGGCGAGCAGTTCTTC	many	TRBD2	TRBJ2-1	TRBV28
CSARPSLLEETQYF	TGCAGTGCTAGACCCAGCCTTCTTGAAGAGACCCAGTACTTC	many	-	TRBJ2-5	TRBV20-1
CASRASGLAGEWSTHEQFF	TGCGCCAGCAGAGCCTCGGGACTAGCGGGAGAGTGGTCCACCCATGAGCAGTTCTTC	-	TRBD2	TRBJ2-1	TRBV5-1
CARGHPNTGELFF	TGTGCCAGGGGACATCCTAACACCGGGGAGCTGTTTTTT	many	-	TRBJ2-2	TRBV6-5
CASSRGLAGGYSSYNEQFF	TGTGCCAGCAGCAGGGGACTAGCGGGGGGGTATAGCTCCTACAATGAGCAGTTCTTC	many	TRBD2	TRBJ2-1	TRBV7-8
CSVEGVRTTNTGELFF	TGCAGCGTTGAAGGGGTCAGGACCACGAACACCGGGGAGCTGTTTTTT	-	-	TRBJ2-2	TRBV29-1
CASRLQGTDEQYF	TGTGCCAGCAGACTACAGGGTACGGACGAGCAGTACTTC	-	-	TRBJ2-7	TRBV3-1
CATAGGGGEYNEQFF	TGTGCCACTGCCGGGGGCGGGGGGGAATACAATGAGCAGTTCTTC	-	TRBD2	TRBJ2-1	TRBV28
CASSFRGGPGNEQFF	TGTGCCAGCAGCTTCCGCGGGGGGCCGGGGAATGAGCAGTTCTTC	few	TRBD2	TRBJ2-1	TRBV7-3
CSAPSGGASETQYF	TGCAGTGCCCCATCCGGGGGGGCGAGTGAGACCCAGTACTTC	few	TRBD2	TRBJ2-5	TRBV20-1
CASSLVRVDSYEQYF	TGTGCCAGCTCACTTGTCAGGGTGGACTCCTACGAGCAGTACTTC	many	-	TRBJ2-7	TRBV18
CASSVETGIIQYF	TGTGCCAGCAGTGTAGAGACAGGGATCATTCAGTACTTC	many	TRBD1	TRBJ2-4	TRBV2
CAISESSGVYEQYF	TGTGCCATCAGTGAGTCCTCCGGGGTCTACGAGCAGTACTTC	many	-	TRBJ2-7	TRBV10-3
CASRAGGDTQYF	TGTGCCAGCAGAGCGGGAGGAGATACGCAGTATTTT	-	TRBD2	TRBJ2-3	TRBV28
CASSQPGREETQYF	TGTGCCAGCAGTCAGCCGGGACGGGAAGAGACCCAGTACTTC	many	-	TRBJ2-5	TRBV6-1
CASSLTKSTSRVEQFF	TGTGCCAGCAGCTTAACGAAATCGACTAGCCGCGTTGAGCAGTTCTTC	few	TRBD2	TRBJ2-1	TRBV7-3
CASSRSNSVFRFNEQFF	TGTGCCAGCAGTCGTTCCAACTCCGTCTTTCGCTTCAATGAGCAGTTCTTC	-	-	TRBJ2-1	TRBV6-2/TRBV6-3
CASTGTGENYGYTF	TGTGCCAGTACCGGGACAGGAGAAAACTATGGCTACACCTTC	few	TRBD1	TRBJ1-2	TRBV19
CASLPWVGDNEQFF	TGTGCCAGCTTACCCTGGGTCGGCGACAATGAGCAGTTCTTC	many	-	TRBJ2-1	TRBV12-3/TRBV12-4
CASSLTGGPETQYF	TGTGCCAGCAGCTTAACGGGAGGGCCTGAGACCCAGTACTTC	many	TRBD2	TRBJ2-5	TRBV7-3
CASSRQGAGANVLTF	TGCGCCAGCAGTCGACAGGGGGCTGGGGCCAACGTCCTGACTTTC	many	TRBD1	TRBJ2-6	TRBV5-1
CSAPLLRVSSYNEQFF	TGCAGTGCTCCCCTACTGCGGGTGAGCTCCTACAATGAGCAGTTCTTC	few	-	TRBJ2-1	TRBV20-1
CAISGSSEPYNEQFF	TGTGCCATCAGTGGGAGTAGCGAGCCCTACAATGAGCAGTTCTTC	many	-	TRBJ2-1	TRBV10-3
CASSFRERGGRRSSYEQYF	TGTGCCAGCAGCTTTCGAGAAAGGGGCGGGAGGCGGAGCTCCTACGAGCAGTACTTC	few	TRBD2	TRBJ2-7	TRBV3-1
CASSLSWWTVNTGELFF	TGTGCCAGCAGCTTATCTTGGTGGACGGTGAACACCGGGGAGCTGTTTTTT	many	-	TRBJ2-2	TRBV7-2
CASSLVPPGTSGGILDDEQFF	TGTGCCAGCAGCTTGGTCCCTCCCGGGACTAGCGGGGGGATTTTGGATGATGAGCAGTTCTTC	many	TRBD2	TRBJ2-1	TRBV5-4